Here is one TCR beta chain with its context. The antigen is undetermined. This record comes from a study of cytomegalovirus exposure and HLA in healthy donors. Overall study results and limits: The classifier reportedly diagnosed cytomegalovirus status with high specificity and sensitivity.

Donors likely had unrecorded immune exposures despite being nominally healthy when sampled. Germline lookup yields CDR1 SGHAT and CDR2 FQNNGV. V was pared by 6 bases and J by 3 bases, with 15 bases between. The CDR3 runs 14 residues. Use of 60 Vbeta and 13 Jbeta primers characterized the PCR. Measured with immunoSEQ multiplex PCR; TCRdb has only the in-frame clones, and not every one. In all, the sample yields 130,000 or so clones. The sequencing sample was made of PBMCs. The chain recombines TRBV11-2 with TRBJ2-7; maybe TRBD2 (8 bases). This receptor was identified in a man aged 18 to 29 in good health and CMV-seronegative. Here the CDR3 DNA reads TGTGCCAGCAGTCGGGGGGGACAGCTCTACGAGCAGTACTTC. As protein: CASSRGGQLYEQYF.